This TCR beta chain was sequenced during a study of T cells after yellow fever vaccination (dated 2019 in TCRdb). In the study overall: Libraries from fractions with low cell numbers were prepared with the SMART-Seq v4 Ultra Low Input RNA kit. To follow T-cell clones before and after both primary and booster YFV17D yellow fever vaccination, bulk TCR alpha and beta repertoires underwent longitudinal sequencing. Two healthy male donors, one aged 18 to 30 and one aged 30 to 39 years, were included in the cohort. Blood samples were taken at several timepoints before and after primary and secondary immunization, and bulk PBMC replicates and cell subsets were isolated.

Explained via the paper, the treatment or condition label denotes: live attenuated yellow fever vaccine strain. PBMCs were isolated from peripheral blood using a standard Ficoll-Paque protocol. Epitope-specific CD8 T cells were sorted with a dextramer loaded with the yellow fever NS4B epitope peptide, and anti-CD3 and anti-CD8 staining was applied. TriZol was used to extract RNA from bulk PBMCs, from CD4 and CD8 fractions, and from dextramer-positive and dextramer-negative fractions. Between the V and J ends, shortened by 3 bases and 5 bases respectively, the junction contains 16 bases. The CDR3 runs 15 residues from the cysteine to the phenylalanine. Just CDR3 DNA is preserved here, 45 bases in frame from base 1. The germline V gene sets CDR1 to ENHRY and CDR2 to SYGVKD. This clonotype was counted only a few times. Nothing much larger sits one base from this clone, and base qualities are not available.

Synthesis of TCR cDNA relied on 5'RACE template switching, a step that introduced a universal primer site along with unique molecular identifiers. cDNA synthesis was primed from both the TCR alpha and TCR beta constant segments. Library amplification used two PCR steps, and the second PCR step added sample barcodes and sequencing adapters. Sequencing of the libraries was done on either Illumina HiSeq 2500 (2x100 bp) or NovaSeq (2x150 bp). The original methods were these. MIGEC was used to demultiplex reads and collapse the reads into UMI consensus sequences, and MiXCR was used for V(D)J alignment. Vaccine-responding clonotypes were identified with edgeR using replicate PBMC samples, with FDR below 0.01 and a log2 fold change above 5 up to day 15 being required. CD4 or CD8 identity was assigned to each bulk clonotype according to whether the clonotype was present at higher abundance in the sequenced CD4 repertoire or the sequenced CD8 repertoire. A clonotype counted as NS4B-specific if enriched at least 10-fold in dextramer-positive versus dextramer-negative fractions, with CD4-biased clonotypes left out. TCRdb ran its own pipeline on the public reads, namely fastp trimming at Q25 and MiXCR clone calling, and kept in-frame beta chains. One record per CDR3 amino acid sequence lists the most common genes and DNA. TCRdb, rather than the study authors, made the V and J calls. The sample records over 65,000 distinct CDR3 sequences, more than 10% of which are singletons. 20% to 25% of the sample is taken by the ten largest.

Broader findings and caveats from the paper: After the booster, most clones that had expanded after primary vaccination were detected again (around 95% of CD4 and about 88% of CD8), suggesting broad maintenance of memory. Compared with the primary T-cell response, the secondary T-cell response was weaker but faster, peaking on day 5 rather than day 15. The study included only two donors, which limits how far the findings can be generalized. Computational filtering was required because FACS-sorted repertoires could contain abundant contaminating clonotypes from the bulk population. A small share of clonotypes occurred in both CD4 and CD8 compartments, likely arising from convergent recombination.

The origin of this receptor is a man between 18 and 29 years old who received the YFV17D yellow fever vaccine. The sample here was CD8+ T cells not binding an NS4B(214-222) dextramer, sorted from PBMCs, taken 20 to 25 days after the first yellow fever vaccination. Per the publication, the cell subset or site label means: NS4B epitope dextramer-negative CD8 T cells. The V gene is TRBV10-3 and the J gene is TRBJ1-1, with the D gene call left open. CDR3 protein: CAISDPVGSETEAFF. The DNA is TGTGCCATCAGTGACCCAGTCGGGTCGGAGACTGAAGCTTTCTTT.